This T cell receptor (beta chain) originates from a study of T-cell memory formation after mild COVID-19. V was pared by 5 bases and J by 3 bases, with 10 bases between. The CDR3 totals 13 residues. Germline CDR1 and CDR2: MNHEY and SMNVEV (reference sequence). Points from the study as a whole: Within pre-infection memory, some responding clones were found, suggesting cross-reactive memory joined. Contracting clones from day 15 to 85 showed balanced CD4/CD8; later expanders favored CD4+.

Constant-segment primers were used for 5'RACE, and the resulting TCR alpha and TCR beta cDNA libraries carried sample barcodes and UMIs. TCRdb fed the 5' RACE reads into MiXCR, producing one record per CDR3 protein. The repertoire holds 350,000 or so distinct CDR3 sequences, with 20% to 25% as singletons. To note about this clonotype: Its antigen is currently unknown.

The sequencing sample was made of PBMCs or a T cell subset sorted from them (not recorded which). This receptor was taken from a man aged 18-30 years who had mild COVID-19 (a few samples of this study predate the infection). Cell type and time point are not known. This sequence joins TRBV27 and TRBJ1-1; possible D gene TRBD1, 6 bases. Written as DNA, the CDR3 is TGTGCCAGCAGTACATCAGGGGACACTGAAGCTTTCTTT. It is translated as CASSTSGDTEAFF.